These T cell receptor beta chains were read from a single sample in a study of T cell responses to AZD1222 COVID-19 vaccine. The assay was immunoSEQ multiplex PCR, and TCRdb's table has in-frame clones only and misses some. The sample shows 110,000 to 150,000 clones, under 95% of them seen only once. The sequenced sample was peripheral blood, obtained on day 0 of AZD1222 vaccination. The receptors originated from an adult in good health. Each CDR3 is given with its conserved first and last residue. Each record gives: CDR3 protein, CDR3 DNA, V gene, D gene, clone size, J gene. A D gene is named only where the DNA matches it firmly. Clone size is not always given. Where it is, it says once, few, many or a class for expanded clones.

CDR3: CASSLTLAKNIQYF; DNA: TGTGCCAGCAGCTTGACGCTAGCCAAAAACATTCAGTACTTC; V: TRBV5-8; D: NA; size: NA; J: TRBJ2-4
CDR3: CASSHRKRGLAYEQYF; DNA: TGCGCCAGCAGCCACAGAAAGAGGGGGCTAGCCTACGAGCAGTACTTC; V: TRBV4-3; D: TRBD1; size: NA; J: TRBJ2-7
CDR3: CAWMEGFQGSPLHF; DNA: TGTGCCTGGATGGAGGGGTTTCAGGGTTCACCCCTCCACTTT; V: TRBV30; D: NA; size: NA; J: TRBJ1-6
CDR3: CASSYQGTGELFF; DNA: TGTGCCAGCAGCTACCAGGGGACCGGGGAGCTGTTTTTT; V: TRBV7-9; D: NA; size: NA; J: TRBJ2-2
CDR3: CASSGTGGLYGYTF; DNA: TGTGCCAGCAGTGGGACAGGGGGACTCTATGGCTACACCTTC; V: TRBV2; D: TRBD1; size: NA; J: TRBJ1-2
CDR3: CASSSSGESWQPQHF; DNA: TGTGCCAGCAGCTCCAGCGGGGAATCGTGGCAGCCCCAGCATTTT; V: TRBV9; D: NA; size: NA; J: TRBJ1-5
CDR3: CASSSTSGGLHYEQYF; DNA: TGTGCCAGCAGCTCCACGAGCGGGGGGCTCCACTACGAGCAGTACTTC; V: TRBV11-2; D: TRBD2; size: NA; J: TRBJ2-7
CDR3: CASSFEGSAEAFF; DNA: TGTGCCAGCAGTTTTGAGGGCAGCGCTGAAGCTTTCTTT; V: TRBV2; D: NA; size: NA; J: TRBJ1-1
CDR3: CASRDNDSPLHF; DNA: TGTGCCAGCCGGGACAACGATTCACCCCTCCACTTT; V: TRBV27; D: NA; size: NA; J: TRBJ1-6
CDR3: CASRDSGDSYEQYF; DNA: TGCGCCAGCAGAGACAGCGGGGACTCCTACGAGCAGTACTTC; V: TRBV5-1; D: TRBD2; size: NA; J: TRBJ2-7
CDR3: CASSLALTGGGGYTF; DNA: TGCGCCAGCAGCTTGGCCCTGACAGGCGGGGGTGGCTACACCTTC; V: TRBV5-1; D: NA; size: few; J: TRBJ1-2
CDR3: CASGLVNSDTQYF; DNA: TGTGCTAGTGGTTTGGTGAACTCAGATACGCAGTATTTT; V: TRBV12-5; D: NA; size: NA; J: TRBJ2-3
CDR3: CASSVGQGNYGYTF; DNA: TGTGCCAGCAGCGTGGGACAGGGTAACTATGGCTACACCTTC; V: TRBV7-3; D: TRBD1; size: NA; J: TRBJ1-2
CDR3: CASSPDAPEYEQYF; DNA: TGTGCCAGCAGTCCCGACGCCCCGGAGTACGAGCAGTACTTC; V: TRBV6-2/TRBV6-3; D: NA; size: NA; J: TRBJ2-7
CDR3: CASSPGTVATEAFF; DNA: TGTGCCAGCAGCCCCGGGACAGTAGCCACTGAAGCTTTCTTT; V: TRBV7-2; D: TRBD1; size: NA; J: TRBJ1-1
CDR3: CASTRTSGGPGWEQYF; DNA: TGTGCCAGCACCCGGACTAGCGGGGGCCCCGGCTGGGAGCAGTACTTC; V: TRBV5-6; D: TRBD2; size: once; J: TRBJ2-7
CDR3: CASSQDPAGANEKLFF; DNA: TGTGCCAGCAGCCAAGATCCCGCAGGGGCTAATGAAAAACTGTTTTTT; V: TRBV4-2; D: NA; size: NA; J: TRBJ1-4
CDR3: CASSVPATGGINEAFF; DNA: TGTGCCAGCAGCGTCCCGGCGACGGGGGGCATCAATGAAGCTTTCTTT; V: TRBV9; D: NA; size: NA; J: TRBJ1-1
CDR3: CASSYLNTEAFF; DNA: TGTGCCAGCAGTTACTTGAACACTGAAGCTTTCTTT; V: TRBV6-2/TRBV6-3; D: NA; size: NA; J: TRBJ1-1
CDR3: CASSSGGKNQPQHF; DNA: TGCGCCAGCAGTTCAGGGGGGAAAAATCAGCCCCAGCATTTT; V: TRBV5-1; D: TRBD1; size: NA; J: TRBJ1-5
CDR3: CAPGTQLAKNIQYF; DNA: TGTGCCCCCGGGACTCAGCTAGCCAAAAACATTCAGTACTTC; V: TRBV12-5; D: NA; size: NA; J: TRBJ2-4
CDR3: CASSLSPGGYNEQFF; DNA: TGTGCTAGCAGCTTATCTCCGGGGGGCTACAATGAGCAGTTCTTC; V: TRBV7-7; D: TRBD2; size: NA; J: TRBJ2-1
CDR3: CASSRGAGGETSYNEQFF; DNA: TGTGCCAGCTCCCGAGGGGCGGGGGGCGAAACCTCCTACAATGAGCAGTTCTTC; V: TRBV11-3; D: TRBD2; size: NA; J: TRBJ2-1
CDR3: CASSTSRTGQETQYF; DNA: TGTGCCAGTAGCACCTCTCGAACGGGGCAAGAGACCCAGTACTTC; V: TRBV19; D: NA; size: NA; J: TRBJ2-5
CDR3: CASSLNSYEQYF; DNA: TGTGCCAGCAGCTTGAACAGCTACGAGCAGTACTTC; V: TRBV5-8; D: NA; size: NA; J: TRBJ2-7
CDR3: CASSPSSGDAYNEQFF; DNA: TGCGCCAGCAGCCCTTCCTCAGGGGATGCCTACAATGAGCAGTTCTTC; V: TRBV5-1; D: NA; size: NA; J: TRBJ2-1
CDR3: CASSQDSDRGIHEQYF; DNA: TGTGCCAGCAGCCAAGATTCGGACAGGGGAATCCACGAGCAGTACTTC; V: TRBV14; D: TRBD1; size: once; J: TRBJ2-7
CDR3: CASSEGTGGAYNEQFF; DNA: TGTGCCAGCAGTGAAGGGACAGGGGGCGCCTACAATGAGCAGTTCTTC; V: TRBV6-1; D: TRBD1; size: NA; J: TRBJ2-1
CDR3: CASSLVRNQETQYF; DNA: TGTGCCAGCAGCTTAGTAAGGAACCAAGAGACCCAGTACTTC; V: TRBV7-8; D: NA; size: NA; J: TRBJ2-5
CDR3: CASSLAATDTDTQYF; DNA: TGCGCCAGCAGCTTGGCTGCGACAGACACAGATACGCAGTATTTT; V: TRBV5-1; D: NA; size: once; J: TRBJ2-3
CDR3: CASSFIRREQYF; DNA: TGTGCCAGCAGTTTCATTAGGAGGGAGCAGTACTTC; V: TRBV12-3/TRBV12-4; D: NA; size: NA; J: TRBJ2-7
CDR3: CASSSRQGVYHEQYF; DNA: TGTGCCAGCAGCTCACGACAGGGTGTTTACCACGAGCAGTACTTC; V: TRBV21-1; D: NA; size: NA; J: TRBJ2-7
CDR3: CAISEQQGAWDEQFF; DNA: TGTGCCATCAGTGAGCAACAGGGGGCATGGGATGAGCAGTTCTTC; V: TRBV10-3; D: TRBD1; size: NA; J: TRBJ2-1
CDR3: CASSSWGEGRGNEQFF; DNA: TGTGCCAGCAGTTCCTGGGGGGAGGGGCGAGGCAATGAGCAGTTCTTC; V: TRBV6-2/TRBV6-3; D: TRBD2; size: NA; J: TRBJ2-1
CDR3: CASSPTSSDTQYF; DNA: TGTGCCAGCAGCCCAACTAGCTCAGATACGCAGTATTTT; V: TRBV7-3; D: NA; size: NA; J: TRBJ2-3
CDR3: CASSQGSPYGYTF; DNA: TGCGCCAGCAGCCAAGGGTCGCCATATGGCTACACCTTC; V: TRBV4-3; D: NA; size: NA; J: TRBJ1-2
CDR3: CASSPRTSNDEQYF; DNA: TGTGCCAGCTCACCAAGGACTAGCAACGACGAGCAGTACTTC; V: TRBV18; D: TRBD2; size: NA; J: TRBJ2-7
CDR3: CASSLELQETQYF; DNA: TGTGCCAGCAGCTTAGAACTCCAAGAGACCCAGTACTTC; V: TRBV7-8; D: NA; size: NA; J: TRBJ2-5
CDR3: CASSLAGGLTDTQYF; DNA: TGTGCCAGCAGTTTAGCGGGGGGGCTCACAGATACGCAGTATTTT; V: TRBV6-5; D: TRBD2; size: NA; J: TRBJ2-3
CDR3: CASSIGRNTEAFF; DNA: TGTGCCAGTAGTATTGGCAGAAACACTGAAGCTTTCTTT; V: TRBV19; D: NA; size: NA; J: TRBJ1-1
CDR3: CASSPGQGLAMFF; DNA: TGTGCCAGCAGTCCCGGACAGGGATTGGCGATGTTTTTT; V: TRBV3-1/TRBV3-2; D: TRBD1; size: NA; J: TRBJ2-2
CDR3: CASSSTRGYTEAFF; DNA: TGTGCCAGCAGTTCAACCAGGGGGTACACTGAAGCTTTCTTT; V: TRBV6-5; D: TRBD1; size: NA; J: TRBJ1-1
CDR3: CASSYSGTPYNEQFF; DNA: TGTGCCAGCAGTTACTCCGGGACACCCTACAATGAGCAGTTCTTC; V: TRBV6-2/TRBV6-3; D: NA; size: once; J: TRBJ2-1
CDR3: CASSFSLRSGYTF; DNA: TGTGCCAGCAGTTTTTCGTTGCGGAGCGGCTACACCTTC; V: TRBV27; D: NA; size: NA; J: TRBJ1-2
CDR3: CASSVDSGYEQYF; DNA: TGTGCCAGCAGCGTAGATTCTGGCTACGAGCAGTACTTC; V: TRBV9; D: NA; size: NA; J: TRBJ2-7
CDR3: CASSERRAEGETQYF; DNA: TGTGCCAGCAGCGAAAGGCGGGCAGAAGGGGAGACCCAGTACTTC; V: TRBV5-6; D: NA; size: NA; J: TRBJ2-5